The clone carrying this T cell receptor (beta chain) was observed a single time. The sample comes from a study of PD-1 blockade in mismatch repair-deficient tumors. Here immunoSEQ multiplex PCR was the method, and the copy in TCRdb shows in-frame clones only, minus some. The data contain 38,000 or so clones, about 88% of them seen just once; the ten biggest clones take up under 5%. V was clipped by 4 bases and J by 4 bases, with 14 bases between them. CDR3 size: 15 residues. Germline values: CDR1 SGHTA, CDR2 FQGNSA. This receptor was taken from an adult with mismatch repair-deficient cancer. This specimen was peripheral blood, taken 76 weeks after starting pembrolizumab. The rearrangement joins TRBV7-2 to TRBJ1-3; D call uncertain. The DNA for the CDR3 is TGTGCCAGCAGCTCTAGGCCGGGATCAGGAAACACCATATATTTT. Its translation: CASSSRPGSGNTIYF.